What follows is one T cell receptor beta chain and its context. Its target is not known. The data were obtained in a study of identical twins. General observations from the study: Models underpredicted monozygotic twin sharing of out-of-frame TCR alpha.

Template switching, a step in the protocol, added a universal primer site, and cDNA carried unique molecular identifiers. TCRdb independently ran MiXCR on the 5' RACE reads; one entry per CDR3 protein. The sample has about 570,000 distinct CDR3 sequences, more than 9% seen once. Separately, the same data were catalogued under a study of yellow fever vaccine responses in identical twins.

This TCR came from a young woman in good health. Material for sequencing was PBMCs.

The DNA of the CDR3 is TGCAGCGTTGAAGCAGCACAGTTTGCTTTCTTT. It translates to CSVEAAQFAFF. This rearrangement joins TRBV29-1 to TRBJ1-1; unclear D gene. The CDR3 covers 11 residues. The germline V and J ends were trimmed by 1 base and 11 bases, with 11 bases remaining between them. CDR1 and CDR2 from the germline V gene are SQVTM and ANQGSEA.